The rows below give T cell receptor beta chains drawn from one sample of a study of OX40 agonist ivuxolimab in advanced cancers. Profiled with immunoSEQ multiplex PCR; TCRdb holds only in-frame clones, not every one. The sample comprises under 85,000 clones, 85% of which are singletons, and 3.1% rests with the top ten. This specimen was CD4+ or CD8+ T cells sorted from blood, taken in a trial of the OX40 agonist ivuxolimab. These receptors were obtained from an adult with an advanced solid tumor such as melanoma, head and neck, liver or kidney cancer. Each CDR3 is given with its conserved first and last residue. A D gene is named only where the DNA matches it firmly. Size is omitted from some rows. Given values are once, few, many or a class for expanded clones.

TRBD2 TRBJ2-2 - TRBV7-3 CASSSGLAGVGTGELFF TGTGCCAGCAGCTCGGGACTAGCGGGAGTAGGTACCGGGGAGCTGTTTTTT
- TRBJ2-6 few TRBV11-1 CASARWDPGANVLTF TGTGCCAGCGCGCGGTGGGACCCTGGGGCCAACGTCCTGACTTTC
- TRBJ2-3 - TRBV6-1 CASSEEVGRTTDTQYF TGTGCCAGCAGTGAAGAAGTGGGCAGGACAACAGATACGCAGTATTTT
- TRBJ1-5 once TRBV6-5 CASRNTNQPQHF TGTGCCAGCCGCAACACCAATCAGCCCCAGCATTTT
- TRBJ1-2 - TRBV9 CASSEGVPRNYGYTF TGTGCCAGCAGCGAAGGGGTCCCCCGAAACTATGGCTACACCTTC
- TRBJ2-6 once TRBV5-1 CASSPRGPGANVLTF TGCGCCAGCAGCCCGAGGGGCCCCGGGGCCAACGTCCTGACTTTC
TRBD1 TRBJ2-5 - TRBV15 CATRGTAETQYF TGTGCCACCAGGGGGACAGCAGAGACCCAGTACTTC
TRBD1 TRBJ1-4 - TRBV19 CASSEGRQGAEKLFF TGTGCCAGTAGTGAGGGAAGACAGGGTGCTGAAAAACTGTTTTTT
TRBD2 TRBJ2-7 - TRBV5-1 CASTVLAGKYEQYF TGCGCCAGCACCGTCTTAGCGGGAAAGTACGAGCAGTACTTC
- TRBJ1-5 - TRBV12-5 CASGLRGSGVNQPQHF TGTGCTAGTGGTCTCCGGGGGTCAGGGGTCAATCAGCCCCAGCATTTT
- TRBJ2-7 - TRBV15 CATSKPMGTESYEQYF TGTGCCACCAGCAAACCCATGGGGACCGAATCCTACGAGCAGTACTTC
- TRBJ2-7 - TRBV11-2 CASSSQGRYDEQYF TGTGCCAGCAGCTCACAGGGACGTTATGACGAGCAGTACTTC
- TRBJ2-5 - TRBV1 CTSSQDRVGAWETQYF TGCACCAGCAGCCAAGACCGGGTAGGGGCGTGGGAGACCCAGTACTTC
- TRBJ1-1 - TRBV19 CATKGGTSRLNTEAFF TGTGCCACTAAAGGGGGGACAAGTAGATTGAACACTGAAGCTTTCTTT